These 2 T cell receptor beta chains originate from one sample sequenced in a study of regulatory T cells in long-lasting Graves disease. Construction of the TCR beta libraries employed iRepertoire HTBI primers in conjunction with Arm-PCR of CDR3 regions. MiXCR, run by TCRdb on the multiplex PCR reads, gives a single entry per CDR3 protein. The sample has 400,000 to 550,000 distinct CDR3 sequences; about 15% are singletons. As for time point: newly diagnosed GD, antithyroid drugs for less than 3 months. Isolated PBMC RNA provided the starting material for the TCR library. Separately, the same data were catalogued under a study of T cells in Graves' hyperthyroidism and ophthalmopathy.

Sample: peripheral blood mononuclear cells (PBMCs), taken at new diagnosis, from a patient treated with antithyroid drugs. Every receptor here comes from a woman aged 30 to 39 with Graves disease.

This clonotype showed up just a few times. The V and J genes are TRBV20-1 and TRBJ1-5, with 7 bases identical to TRBD1. The CDR3 is 16 residues long. Germline CDR1 and CDR2: DFQATT and SNEGSKA (reference sequence). V gave up 0 bases and J gave up 2 bases; unmatched junction bases: 7. The CDR3 sequence is CSARDNRGRGNQPQHF. DNA for the CDR3: TGCAGTGCTAGAGATAACAGGGGAAGGGGCAATCAGCCCCAGCATTTT.

Ten or more counts support this clonotype. The genes are TRBV9 and TRBJ2-3, with D perhaps matching TRBD1 or TRBD2 (5 bases each). V was cut by 3 bases and J by 0 bases, with 14 bases left in between. The CDR3 is 16 amino acids. Germline CDR1 and CDR2: SGDLS and YYNGEE. CDR3 loop: CASSASGGASTDTQYF. The CDR3 nucleotides are TGTGCCAGCAGCGCCTCTGGGGGAGCTAGCACAGATACGCAGTATTTT.